The 3 T cell receptor beta chains below were found in one sample sequenced in a study of identical twins. A single record per CDR3 protein comes from TCRdb applying MiXCR to the 5' RACE reads. This table holds approximately 670,000 distinct CDR3 sequences, around 6% found once. Sequenced input: naive T cells sorted from blood. The source of these receptors is a man in his late teens or twenties in good health.

V usage is TRBV6-8 and J usage is TRBJ2-7; D is undetermined. The germline V gene encodes CDR1 MNHGY and CDR2 SAAAGT. With 2 bases removed from V and 2 bases from J, the gap between germline ends came to 16 bases. The CDR3 has 16 residues. Here the CDR3 DNA reads TGTGCCAGCAGTTACGGCGGTCATTGGAACCCCTACGAGCAGTACGTC. It encodes CASSYGGHWNPYEQYV.

This clonotype was seen only a few times. The rearrangement joins TRBV18 to TRBJ1-2, with D unresolved. The CDR3 covers 14 residues. Between the trimmed V and J ends, which lost 5 bases and 2 bases, there was a span of 12 bases. Germline V gene data show CDR1 as KGHSH and CDR2 as LQKENI. The CDR3 DNA is TGTGCCAGCTCAACAAATGGACCGAACTATGGCTACACCTTC. Protein sequence: CASSTNGPNYGYTF.

The chain combines TRBV20-1 with TRBJ2-1; a weak D match, TRBD1 (6 bases). Germline CDR1 and CDR2: DFQATT and SNEGSKA (reference sequence). V lost 5 bases and J lost 6, with 17 bases in between. There are 14 residues in the CDR3. CDR3 bases: TGCAGTGCTCGGTACAGGGTCATCATCAATGAGCAGTTCTTC. Translation gives CSARYRVIINEQFF.